These T cell receptor beta chains were read from a single sample in a study of blood T cell repertoires in COVID-19. Measured with immunoSEQ multiplex PCR; TCRdb has only the in-frame clones, and not every one. The table lists 300,000 to 450,000 clones, more than 75% of them singletons. Sequences were obtained from PBMCs or T cells enriched from blood (not recorded which). These receptors all come from a woman aged 25 to 39 who had recovered from COVID-19. The CDR3 runs from the conserved cysteine through the conserved F or W. Each record gives: J gene, V gene, D gene, clone size, CDR3 protein, CDR3 DNA. The D gene is left open where the match is weak. Clone size, where shown, is once, few, many, or a class for clones that have expanded.

TRBJ2-5 | TRBV19 | TRBD2 | . | CATQLAGGAQETQYF | TGTGCCACCCAACTAGCGGGGGGGGCCCAAGAGACCCAGTACTTC
TRBJ2-7 | TRBV2 | . | once | CASLKTDEQYF | TGTGCCAGCCTAAAAACTGACGAGCAGTACTTC
TRBJ1-5 | TRBV19 | . | . | CASSRPGKLNSNQPQHF | TGTGCCAGTAGTAGGCCAGGGAAACTTAATAGCAATCAGCCCCAGCATTTT
TRBJ2-5 | TRBV5-1 | TRBD1 | . | CASSLDGTGFLETQYF | TGCGCCAGCAGCTTGGATGGGACAGGGTTTCTGGAGACCCAGTACTTC
TRBJ2-1 | TRBV6-2/TRBV6-3 | . | . | CASSEQGREQFF | TGTGCCAGCAGCGAACAGGGTAGGGAGCAGTTCTTC
TRBJ1-2 | TRBV5-8 | . | . | CASSLGQHHYGYTF | TGTGCCAGCAGCTTGGGACAGCACCACTATGGCTACACCTTC
TRBJ2-3 | TRBV6-2/TRBV6-3 | . | . | CASSYADYGFDTQYF | TGTGCCAGCAGTTATGCGGACTACGGGTTCGATACGCAGTATTTT
TRBJ1-2 | TRBV7-9 | TRBD1 | . | CASSLVGQDYGYTF | TGTGCCAGCAGCTTAGTCGGACAGGACTATGGCTACACCTTC
TRBJ2-7 | TRBV19 | TRBD1 | . | CASSISDGQVGYEQYF | TGTGCCAGTAGTATATCGGACGGACAGGTCGGTTACGAGCAGTACTTC
TRBJ1-1 | TRBV28 | . | . | CASSLLAPVSEAFF | TGTGCCAGCAGTTTATTGGCTCCTGTGTCTGAAGCTTTCTTT
TRBJ1-4 | TRBV3-1/TRBV3-2 | . | . | CASNDRGSNEKLFF | TGTGCCAGCAACGACCGGGGGAGTAATGAAAAACTGTTTTTT
TRBJ2-3 | TRBV6-2/TRBV6-3 | TRBD2 | . | CASSPLGGGTTSTDTQYF | TGTGCCAGCAGCCCCCTGGGCGGGGGGACGACTAGCACAGATACGCAGTATTTT
TRBJ2-3 | TRBV5-1 | TRBD1 | . | CASSKSGTGTDTQYF | TGCGCCAGCAGCAAATCCGGGACAGGGACAGATACGCAGTATTTT
TRBJ1-3 | TRBV19 | . | . | CASQKYRVSGNTIYF | TGTGCCAGTCAGAAGTACAGGGTCTCTGGAAACACCATATATTTT
TRBJ2-7 | TRBV18 | . | . | CASSPSRGGFYEQYF | TGTGCCAGCTCACCCAGCAGGGGAGGGTTTTACGAGCAGTACTTC
TRBJ2-1 | TRBV5-1 | . | . | CASSLELSYNEQFF | TGCGCCAGCAGCTTGGAACTATCTTACAATGAGCAGTTCTTC
TRBJ2-1 | TRBV11-2 | . | once | CASKTQAGSANEQFF | TGTGCCAGCAAAACTCAAGCGGGTAGCGCTAATGAGCAGTTCTTC
TRBJ2-3 | TRBV5-1 | . | once | CASSLQGIITDTQYF | TGCGCCAGCAGCTTACAGGGAATTATCACAGATACGCAGTATTTT
TRBJ2-2 | TRBV10-3 | . | many | CAISEVVGPNTGELFF | TGTGCCATCAGTGAGGTGGTGGGGCCGAACACCGGGGAGCTGTTTTTT
TRBJ1-4 | TRBV18 | TRBD1 | once | CASSPPGQWEKLFF | TGTGCCAGCTCACCACCGGGACAGTGGGAAAAACTGTTTTTT
TRBJ2-3 | TRBV9 | TRBD2 | . | CASSVALAGGEWGDTQYF | TGTGCCAGCAGCGTAGCACTAGCGGGAGGGGAATGGGGAGATACGCAGTATTTT
TRBJ1-1 | TRBV11-2 | . | few | CASSLDGGRGGTEAFF | TGTGCCAGCAGCTTAGACGGAGGCAGGGGTGGTACTGAAGCTTTCTTT
TRBJ1-2 | TRBV5-4 | TRBD1 | . | CASTPGTDYGYTF | TGTGCCAGCACACCCGGGACAGACTATGGCTACACCTTC
TRBJ2-7 | TRBV29-1 | . | . | CSVEYLHTGGDYEQYF | TGCAGCGTTGAATATCTTCATACAGGGGGGGATTACGAGCAGTACTTC
TRBJ1-2 | TRBV28 | TRBD1 | . | CASRTGGNNYGYTF | TGTGCCAGCAGGACAGGGGGCAATAACTATGGCTACACCTTC
TRBJ1-2 | TRBV28 | . | . | CASTTGWHGYTF | TGTGCCAGCACTACAGGGTGGCATGGCTACACCTTC
TRBJ1-3 | TRBV5-4 | . | few | CASSLGQGQGNTIYF | TGTGCCAGCAGCTTAGGCCAGGGGCAAGGAAACACCATATATTTT
TRBJ2-1 | TRBV4-3 | TRBD1 | . | CASSQRQGGAKEEQFF | TGCGCCAGCAGCCAAAGACAGGGGGGGGCCAAAGAGGAGCAGTTCTTC
TRBJ1-5 | TRBV7-9 | TRBD1 | . | CASSWGQGVGQPQHF | TGTGCCAGCAGCTGGGGACAGGGGGTTGGTCAGCCCCAGCATTTT
TRBJ2-7 | TRBV20-1 | . | . | CSASLREQYF | TGCAGTGCTAGTCTCCGGGAGCAGTACTTC
TRBJ2-5 | TRBV7-7 | TRBD1 | . | CASSLGGQGRETQYF | TGTGCCAGCAGCTTAGGGGGACAGGGGAGGGAGACCCAGTACTTC
TRBJ1-5 | TRBV19 | . | . | CASSIDPPRRDNPPQHF | TGTGCCAGTAGTATAGACCCCCCAAGACGGGACAACCCACCCCAGCATTTT
TRBJ2-1 | TRBV6-4 | TRBD2 | . | CASSPTSGGFYNEQFF | TGTGCCAGCAGTCCGACTAGCGGGGGGTTTTACAATGAGCAGTTCTTC
TRBJ1-2 | TRBV15 | TRBD1 | . | CATSRDRGRGNYGYTF | TGTGCCACCAGCAGAGATCGGGGCAGGGGGAACTATGGCTACACCTTC
TRBJ1-6 | TRBV30 | TRBD1 | . | CAWSADRGRNSPLHF | TGTGCCTGGAGTGCGGACAGGGGAAGAAATTCACCCCTCCACTTT
TRBJ1-2 | TRBV12-3/TRBV12-4 | . | . | CASSRTGNYGYTF | TGTGCCAGCAGCCGAACAGGGAACTATGGCTACACCTTC
TRBJ1-2 | TRBV23-1 | . | . | CASSQSRGPDWGYTF | TGCGCCAGCAGTCAATCGCGGGGACCCGACTGGGGCTACACCTTC
TRBJ1-4 | TRBV2 | . | . | CASSGLQGNEKLFF | TGTGCCAGCAGTGGACTACAAGGGAATGAAAAACTGTTTTTT
TRBJ2-7 | TRBV24-1 | TRBD2 | . | CATSEGLAGVYEQYF | TGTGCCACCAGTGAGGGACTAGCGGGGGTCTACGAGCAGTACTTC
TRBJ1-1 | TRBV4-3 | TRBD1 | . | CASSPRQGTEAFF | TGCGCCAGCAGCCCCAGACAGGGCACTGAAGCTTTCTTT
TRBJ2-3 | TRBV5-1 | TRBD1 | . | CASNQWTGVTDTQYF | TGCGCCAGCAATCAATGGACAGGGGTCACAGATACGCAGTATTTT
TRBJ1-5 | TRBV19 | TRBD1 | . | CASSIPGGQDQHF | TGTGCCAGTAGTATCCCTGGGGGACAGGACCAGCATTTT
TRBJ2-6 | TRBV7-9 | . | . | CASSPNTGNSGANVLTF | TGTGCCAGCAGCCCTAATACAGGGAACTCTGGGGCCAACGTCCTGACTTTC
TRBJ2-1 | TRBV19 | . | few | CASSPIDTYSYNEQFF | TGTGCCAGTAGCCCCATCGACACCTATTCCTACAATGAGCAGTTCTTC
TRBJ2-5 | TRBV28 | TRBD2 | . | CASRTAGSGETQYF | TGTGCCAGCAGGACAGCGGGGTCGGGGGAGACCCAGTACTTC
TRBJ1-5 | TRBV21-1 | . | . | CASSKIRAAGRDQPQHF | TGTGCCAGCAGCAAGATTAGGGCAGCTGGGCGGGATCAGCCCCAGCATTTT
TRBJ2-1 | TRBV13 | TRBD2 | few | CASSLGISSGGVLYNEQFF | TGTGCCAGCAGCTTAGGCATTTCTAGCGGGGGGGTTTTGTACAATGAGCAGTTCTTC
TRBJ2-2 | TRBV7-6 | . | . | CASSSGFGTRGELFF | TGTGCCAGCAGCTCTGGATTCGGGACAAGAGGGGAGCTGTTTTTT
TRBJ1-5 | TRBV3-1/TRBV3-2 | TRBD1 | . | CASSQASGTGADYSNQPQHF | TGTGCCAGCAGCCAGGCGAGCGGGACAGGGGCCGATTACAGCAATCAGCCCCAGCATTTT
TRBJ2-1 | TRBV5-1 | TRBD2 | few | CASSHGLAVYNEQFF | TGCGCCAGCAGCCATGGACTAGCGGTCTACAATGAGCAGTTCTTC
TRBJ2-7 | TRBV19 | . | . | CASSIGRSYEQYF | TGTGCCAGTAGTATAGGCAGATCCTACGAGCAGTACTTC